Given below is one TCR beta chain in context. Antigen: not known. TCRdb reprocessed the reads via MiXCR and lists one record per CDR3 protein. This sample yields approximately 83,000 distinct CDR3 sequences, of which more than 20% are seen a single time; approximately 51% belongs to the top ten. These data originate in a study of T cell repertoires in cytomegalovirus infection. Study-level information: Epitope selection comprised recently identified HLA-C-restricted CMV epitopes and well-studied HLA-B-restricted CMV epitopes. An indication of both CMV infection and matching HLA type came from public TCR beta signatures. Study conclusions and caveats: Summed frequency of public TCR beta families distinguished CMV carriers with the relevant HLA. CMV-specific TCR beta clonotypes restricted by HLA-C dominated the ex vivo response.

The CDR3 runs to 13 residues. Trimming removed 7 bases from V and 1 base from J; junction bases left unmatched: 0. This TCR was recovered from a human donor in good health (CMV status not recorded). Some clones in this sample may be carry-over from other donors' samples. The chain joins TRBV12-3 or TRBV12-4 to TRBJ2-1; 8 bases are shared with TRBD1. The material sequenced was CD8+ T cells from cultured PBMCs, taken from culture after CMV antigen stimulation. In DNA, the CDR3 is TGTGCCAGCAACAGGGGGTCCTACAATGAGCAGTTCTTC. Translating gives CASNRGSYNEQFF.